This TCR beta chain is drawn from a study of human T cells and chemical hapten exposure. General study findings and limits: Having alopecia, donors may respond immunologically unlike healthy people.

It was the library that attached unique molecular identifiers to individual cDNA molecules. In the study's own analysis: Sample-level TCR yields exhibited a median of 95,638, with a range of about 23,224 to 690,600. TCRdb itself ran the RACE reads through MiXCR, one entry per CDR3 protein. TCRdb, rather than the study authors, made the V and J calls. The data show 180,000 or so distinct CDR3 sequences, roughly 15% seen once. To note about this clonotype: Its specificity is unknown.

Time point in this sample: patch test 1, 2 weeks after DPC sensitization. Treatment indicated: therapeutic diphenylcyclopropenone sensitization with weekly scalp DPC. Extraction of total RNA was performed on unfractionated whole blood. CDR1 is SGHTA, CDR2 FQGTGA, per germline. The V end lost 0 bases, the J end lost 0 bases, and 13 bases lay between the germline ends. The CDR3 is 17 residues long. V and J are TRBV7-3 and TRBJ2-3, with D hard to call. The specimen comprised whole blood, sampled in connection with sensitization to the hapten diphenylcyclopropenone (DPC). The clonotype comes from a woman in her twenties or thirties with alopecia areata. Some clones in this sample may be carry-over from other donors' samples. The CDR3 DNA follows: TGTGCCAGCAGCTTAACCCCCGTCAGTTCTAGCACAGATACGCAGTATTTT. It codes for CASSLTPVSSSTDTQYF.